These 32 T cell receptor beta chains share one sample of origin, sequenced in a study of OX40 agonist ivuxolimab in advanced cancers. The table came from immunoSEQ multiplex PCR; TCRdb's copy has only in-frame clones and leaves some out. Of 60,000 to 70,000 clones in the sample, 85% to 90% were seen once. The sequences come from CD4+ or CD8+ T cells sorted from blood, collected in a trial of the OX40 agonist ivuxolimab. These receptors were obtained from an adult with an advanced solid tumor such as melanoma, head and neck, liver or kidney cancer.

This clone has just one count. This chain joins TRBV11-3 and TRBJ2-1; D is uncertain. The ends were cut back, 3 bases at V and 0 bases at J, with 12 bases in the middle. The CDR3 has 16 residues. CDR1 and CDR2 (germline): SGHNT, YENEEA. CDR3 loop: CASSFLFPYSYNEQFF. In DNA, the CDR3 is TGTGCCAGCAGCTTTTTGTTTCCCTACTCCTACAATGAGCAGTTCTTC.

The chain combines TRBV5-1 with TRBJ2-2; the D call may be TRBD1 or TRBD2 (7 bases each). CDR1 is SGHRS and CDR2 is YFSETQ in the germline V gene. The CDR3 contains 16 residues. Between the trimmed V and J ends, which lost 4 bases and 6 bases, there was a span of 19 bases. The CDR3: CASSGAGGGGPGELFF. CDR3 bases: TGCGCCAGCAGCGGGGCAGGGGGGGGCGGCCCCGGGGAGCTGTTTTTT.

The gene calls are TRBV6-5 and TRBJ2-7; 7 positions match TRBD2. Germline CDR1 MNHEY, CDR2 SVGAGI. J was trimmed by 7 bases and V by 7 bases; bases with no gene match: 10. This CDR3 comprises 13 residues. CDR3 bases: TGTGCCAGCACCTATGGGAGGGGTCTGGAGCAGTACTTC. It is translated as CASTYGRGLEQYF.

The gene calls are TRBV6-5 and TRBJ1-2; TRBD1 matches 8 bases. CDR1 is MNHEY and CDR2 is SVGAGI in the germline V gene. The CDR3 loop spans 16 amino acids. The V segment lost 0 bases and the J segment 5 bases; nucleotides outside the gene matches: 8. CDR3 coding DNA: TGTGCCAGCAGTTACTCAAGGGCAGGGGGCGGTTATGGCTACACCTTC. Translation gives CASSYSRAGGGYGYTF.

The chain uses TRBV7-3 and TRBJ1-6; 8 bases agree with TRBD1. Germline assignment: CDR1 SGHTA and CDR2 FQGTGA. The J segment lost 4 bases and the V segment lost 5 bases, leaving 4 bases of the junction unmatched. This CDR3 is built from 15 residues. The CDR3 spells CASSPRTGYNSPLHF. DNA for the CDR3: TGTGCCAGCAGCCCCCGGACAGGGTATAATTCACCCCTCCACTTT.

J is TRBJ2-5 and V is TRBV7-3; D is unclear. V lost 9 bases to trimming and J lost 6 bases, with 17 bases between them. The CDR3 totals 13 residues. Germline values: CDR1 SGHTA, CDR2 FQGTGA. CDR3 region: CASADGASKTQYF. The CDR3 DNA reads TGTGCCAGTGCCGATGGTGCTTCAAAGACCCAGTACTTC.

This rearrangement joins TRBV25-1 to TRBJ2-2, with a weak D call TRBD1 (5 bases). Trimming shortened V by 9 bases and J by 7 bases, and 18 bases separated the two germline ends. This CDR3 region has 14 residues. The V gene's germline CDR1 is MGHDK and CDR2 SYGVNS. CDR3 coding DNA: TGTGCCAGTTCGATCTCCTTGCAGGGCGGGGAGCTGTTTTTT. This gives the protein CASSISLQGGELFF.

The rearrangement joins TRBV28 to TRBJ2-6; D is undetermined. CDR1 is MDHEN and CDR2 is SYDVKM in the germline V gene. Trimming took off 2 bases at V and 4 bases at J, with 0 bases between the two ends. The CDR3 contains 12 residues. Written as DNA, the CDR3 is TGTGCCAGCAGTTTAGGGGCCAACGTCCTGACTTTC. Residues: CASSLGANVLTF.

The chain has TRBV11-3 and TRBJ2-3; D might be TRBD1 (6 bases). Looked up from germline, CDR1 is SGHNT and CDR2 is YENEEA. Trimming removed 5 bases from V and 1 base from J, with 22 bases in between. The CDR3 sequence is 18 residues long. The CDR3 spells CASSQGLARPRGTDTQYF. CDR3 bases: TGTGCCAGCAGCCAGGGGCTAGCTAGGCCAAGGGGCACAGATACGCAGTATTTT. The variable domain in full, with the rest retrieved from reference TRBV11-3 and TRBJ2-3, is EAGVVQSPRYKIIEKKQPVAFWCNPISGHNTLYWYLQNLGQGPELLIRYENEEAVDDSQLPKDRFSAERLKGVDSTLKIQPAELGDSAVYLCASSQGLARPRGTDTQYFGPGTRLTVL.

Note on this clone: This same CDR3 is encoded by further DNA sequences in the sample. The CDR3 DNA sequence: TGTGCCAGCAGCTTAGTGGGACAGGTACCGGGCTACACCTTC. Its translation is CASSLVGQVPGYTF. The J gene is TRBJ1-2, the V gene TRBV7-2; 8 bases align to TRBD1. This CDR3 contains 14 residues. V lost 1 base, J lost 8 bases, and 6 bases stayed unmatched. Per the germline V gene, CDR1 is SGHTA and CDR2 is FQGNSA.

The chain has TRBV7-6 and TRBJ2-7; 7 bases line up with TRBD1. There are 17 residues in the CDR3. Germline V CDR1 and CDR2: SGHVS, FNYEAQ. V lost 5 bases and J lost 3; bases outside the gene matches: 16. The CDR3 region has the DNA TGTGCCAGCAGCCGGGGACAGCCAGGGGGTATTTTCTACGAGCAGTACTTC. As protein: CASSRGQPGGIFYEQYF.

This clone was recorded only once. V is TRBV6-4 and J is TRBJ2-7; 7 nucleotides align to TRBD2. There are 16 residues in the CDR3. Germline V gene data show CDR1 as MRHNA and CDR2 as SNTAGT. The trim removed 2 bases at V and 3 bases at J, leaving 10 bases unmatched. CDR3 nucleotide sequence: TGTGCCAGCAGTGACATCCTGGGAGGGCCTGTCTACGAGCAGTACTTC. Protein: CASSDILGGPVYEQYF.

The V call is TRBV5-1, the J call TRBJ2-3, with 7 nucleotides matching TRBD2. This CDR3 spans 14 amino acids. The V segment lost 4 bases and the J segment 4 bases; nucleotides outside the gene matches: 6. The V gene's germline CDR1 is SGHRS and CDR2 YFSETQ. This CDR3 reads CASSNPSGPDTQYF. The CDR3 nucleotides read TGCGCCAGCAGCAATCCTAGCGGCCCAGATACGCAGTATTTT.

This rearrangement joins TRBV6-5 to TRBJ2-5; 10 bases agree with TRBD2. The CDR3 length is 15 residues. Germline-derived CDR1 and CDR2 are MNHEY and SVGAGI. The ends lost 8 bases at V and 5 bases at J; junction bases unmatched: 11. This chain's CDR3 is CASRRTSGRQETQYF. Here the CDR3 DNA reads TGTGCCAGCCGCCGGACTAGCGGACGCCAGGAGACCCAGTACTTC.

This chain connects TRBV6-1 to TRBJ1-5; D is undetermined. Germline V gene lookup returns CDR1 MNHNS and CDR2 SASEGT. V gave up 1 base and J gave up 6 bases, with 7 bases separating them. The CDR3 loop spans 13 amino acids. This CDR3 is CASSEEGGQPQHF. Written as DNA, the CDR3 is TGTGCCAGCAGTGAAGAGGGAGGTCAGCCCCAGCATTTT.

Here the CDR3 DNA reads TGTGCCAGCAGCCCGGGGACGGTCCCCTACGAGCAGTACTTC. This gives the protein CASSPGTVPYEQYF. The chain has TRBV11-2 and TRBJ2-7, with D tentatively TRBD1 or TRBD2 (5 bases each). Trimming stripped 5 bases from V and 2 bases from J, with 13 bases between. Germline assignment: CDR1 SGHAT and CDR2 FQNNGV. The length of the CDR3 is 14 residues.

The chain has TRBV27 and TRBJ2-7; D gene uncertain. Looked up from germline, CDR1 is MNHEY and CDR2 is SMNVEV (reference sequence). The V gene lost 0 bases and the J gene lost 4 bases, with 7 bases spanning the gap. The CDR3 has 13 amino acids. CDR3 bases: TGTGCCAGCAGTTTATCTGTGGATTACGAGCAGTACTTC. Residues: CASSLSVDYEQYF.

V gene TRBV29-1 combines with J gene TRBJ2-3, with D perhaps TRBD1 (6 bases). Germline V gives CDR1 SQVTM, CDR2 ANQGSEA. This CDR3 contains 12 residues. V lost 8 bases and J lost 2, with 11 bases in between. The CDR3 spells CSPRTATDTQYF. In DNA, the CDR3 is TGCAGCCCGCGGACAGCCACAGATACGCAGTATTTT.

The rearrangement links TRBV6-4 to TRBJ2-5; D not certain. CDR3 length: 11 amino acids. Germline CDR1 reads MRHNA; CDR2 reads SNTAGT. With 8 bases removed from V and 5 bases from J, the gap between germline ends came to 9 bases. CDR3 nucleotides: TGTGCCAGCCCCTGGCCCGAGACCCAGTACTTC. Its translation: CASPWPETQYF.

This chain joins TRBV7-2 and TRBJ2-3; TRBD2 matches 7 bases. The ends lost 4 bases at V and 0 bases at J; junction bases unmatched: 4. Germline assignment: CDR1 SGHTA and CDR2 FQGNSA. The CDR3 consists of 15 residues. CDR3 coding DNA: TGTGCCAGCAGCTCCACTAGCGTCAGCACAGATACGCAGTATTTT. This codes for CASSSTSVSTDTQYF.

J is TRBJ2-7 and V is TRBV21-1. TRBV21-1 is a pseudogene segment. CDR3 length: 13 amino acids. The CDR3 region is CASGGDGNYEQYF. As DNA, the CDR3 is TGTGCCAGCGGGGGAGACGGAAATTACGAGCAGTACTTC.

CDR3 in DNA: TGTGCCAGCAGCTTATATCCGGCGGATGAAAAACTGTTTTTT. It translates to CASSLYPADEKLFF. The chain is built from TRBV7-2 and TRBJ1-4; D unclear. Germline lookup yields CDR1 SGHTA and CDR2 FQGNSA. Deletions cut 2 bases from V and 6 bases from J, with 10 bases between. The CDR3 sequence is 14 residues long.

The rearrangement uses TRBV28 and TRBJ1-5; D is perhaps TRBD1 (6 bases). Germline-derived CDR1 and CDR2 are MDHEN and SYDVKM. The CDR3 spans 12 residues. Here the CDR3 reads CVSSGANQPQHF. In DNA, the CDR3 is TGTGTCTCCTCGGGGGCTAATCAGCCCCAGCATTTT. The full variable domain, its missing parts supplied by reference TRBV28 and TRBJ1-5, is DVKVTQSSRYLVKRTGEKVFLECVQDMDHENMFWYRQDPGLGLRLIYFSYDVKMKEKGDIPEGYSVSREKKERFSLILESASTNQTSMYLCVSSGANQPQHFGDGTRLSIL.

The chain uses TRBV21-1 and TRBJ2-4; the table's D gene call, TRBD2, was not cross checked with the DNA. TRBV21-1 has pseudogene status. This CDR3 has 14 amino acids. CDR3 in DNA: TGTGCCAGCAGCAAAGTTCTAGCCAAAAACATTCAGTACTTC. The encoded protein is CASSKVLAKNIQYF.

This clone was observed a single time. V and J are TRBV6-5 and TRBJ2-1; D is uncertain. The V and J ends lost 6 bases and 4 bases respectively, with 10 bases between them. This CDR3 is 13 amino acids long. Germline loops: CDR1 MNHEY, CDR2 SVGAGI. CDR3 bases: TGTGCCAGCAGACTTGACCCATACAATGAGCAGTTCTTC. As protein: CASRLDPYNEQFF.

CDR3 sequence reads: CASSVIGGGEKLFF. The CDR3 nucleotides are TGTGCCAGTAGTGTCATCGGGGGGGGTGAAAAACTGTTTTTT. This chain uses TRBV19 with TRBJ1-4; possibly TRBD1 for D (5 bases). This CDR3 comprises 14 residues. Trimming stripped 5 bases from V and 7 bases from J, with 14 bases between. From germline, CDR1 is LNHDA and CDR2 SQIVND (reference sequence).

The V gene is TRBV19, the J gene TRBJ2-1, with D unresolved. Trimming shortened V by 1 base and J by 0 bases, and 7 bases separated the two germline ends. The length of the CDR3 is 15 residues. CDR1 and CDR2 (germline): LNHDA, SQIVND (reference sequence). This CDR3 is CASSIGAGSYNEQFF. Written as DNA, the CDR3 is TGTGCCAGTAGTATAGGGGCAGGCTCCTACAATGAGCAGTTCTTC. Supplemented by reference TRBV19 and TRBJ2-1, the full variable domain reads DGGITQSPKYLFRKEGQNVTLSCEQNLNHDAMYWYRQDPGQGLRLIYYSQIVNDFQKGDIAEGYSVSREKKESFPLTVTSAQKNPTAFYLCASSIGAGSYNEQFFGPGTRLTVL.

The genes are TRBV4-1 and TRBJ2-3; D unresolved. Germline CDR1 reads MGHRA; CDR2 reads YSYEKL. The CDR3 runs to 16 residues. V lost 1 base and J 1 base, leaving 12 bases between the germline ends. In nucleotides, the CDR3 is TGCGCCAGCAGCCAAGGGTCCGGCCAGCGCACAGATACGCAGTATTTT. Protein: CASSQGSGQRTDTQYF.

The rearrangement joins TRBV5-4 to TRBJ2-5; 14 positions match TRBD2. V trimming: 4 bases; J trimming: 5 bases; junction bases outside the gene matches: 10. The CDR3 spans 17 residues. The germline CDR1 and CDR2 sequences are SGHNT and YYREEE (reference sequence). CDR3 amino acids: CASSRGLAGVLGETQYF. As DNA, the CDR3 is TGTGCCAGCAGCAGGGGACTAGCGGGAGTTTTGGGGGAGACCCAGTACTTC.

The rearrangement uses TRBV19 and TRBJ2-2, with 7 bases identical to TRBD1. This CDR3 contains 15 residues. Germline lookup yields CDR1 LNHDA and CDR2 SQIVND (reference sequence). Unmatched junction bases numbered 8, after V lost 7 bases and J lost 3 bases. DNA of the CDR3: TGTGCCAGTAAGGGGGCCGATGAGTACACCGGGGAGCTGTTTTTT. Protein: CASKGADEYTGELFF.

In this sample, this clone turned up once. The rearrangement joins TRBV6-1 to TRBJ1-4; D may be TRBD1 (6 bases). Trimming cost V 6 bases and J 4 bases, with 15 bases left between them. Germline-derived CDR1 and CDR2 are MNHNS and SASEGT. The CDR3 extends over 15 amino acids. The CDR3 sequence is CASRTQGPSNEKLFF. The CDR3 bases are TGTGCCAGCAGGACCCAGGGGCCGAGTAATGAAAAACTGTTTTTT.

V is TRBV10-3 and J is TRBJ1-5, with 7 positions matching TRBD1. The germline V gene has CDR1 ENHRY and CDR2 SYGVKD. J lost 2 bases, V lost 2 bases, and 9 bases had no gene match. The CDR3 loop spans 17 amino acids. CDR3: CAISENTGVIGNQPQHF. In DNA form, the CDR3 reads TGTGCCATCAGTGAGAATACAGGGGTAATAGGCAATCAGCCCCAGCATTTT.